The next 26 T cell receptor beta chains were all read from a single sample in a study of response to subunit inactivated influenza vaccine. Using its own MiXCR run on the RT-PCR reads, TCRdb lists one record per CDR3 protein. The sample holds about 780,000 distinct CDR3 sequences, about 18% seen once. Sequenced here: PBMCs from blood, sampled around 5 days after vaccination. The receptors originated from a man aged 45-65 years who received an inactivated influenza vaccine.

This clonotype was detected only a few times. The chain is built from TRBV27 and TRBJ2-7, with D possibly TRBD2 on 6 matching bases. In germline, CDR1 is MNHEY, CDR2 SMNVEV (reference sequence). V lost 4 bases and J lost 1, with 14 bases in between. CDR3 length: 15 amino acids. The CDR3 DNA is TGTGCCAGCAGTTCCTTTCGCGGGGTATCCTACGAGCAGTACTTC. Protein sequence: CASSSFRGVSYEQYF.

The genes are TRBV5-1 and TRBJ1-2; D gene ambiguous. This CDR3 spans 14 amino acids. Trimming cost V 0 bases and J 5 bases, with 11 bases left between them. The germline V gene encodes CDR1 SGHRS and CDR2 YFSETQ. CDR3 sequence reads: CASSLEIAAYGYTF. As DNA, the CDR3 is TGCGCCAGCAGCTTGGAAATCGCTGCGTATGGCTACACCTTC.

The genes are TRBV9 and TRBJ2-3; D might be TRBD1 (5 bases). There are 14 residues in the CDR3. V gave up 0 bases and J gave up 2 bases, with 7 bases separating them. CDR1 and CDR2 (germline): SGDLS, YYNGEE. The CDR3 DNA is TGTGCCAGCAGCGTAGGGGGCGTCACAGATACGCAGTATTTT. This gives the protein CASSVGGVTDTQYF.

The V gene is TRBV12-3 or TRBV12-4, the J gene TRBJ2-2, with no clear D. V lost 6 bases, J lost 8 bases, and 10 bases lay in between. The CDR3 covers 12 residues. For the CDR3, the DNA is TGTGCCAGCAGCCCCACCGCGGGGGAGCTGTTTTTT. As protein: CASSPTAGELFF.

This clonotype showed up just a few times. The J gene is TRBJ2-6, the V gene TRBV6-1; D is perhaps TRBD1 or TRBD2 (6 bases each). Germline lookup yields CDR1 MNHNS and CDR2 SASEGT. CDR3 size: 16 residues. Trimming pared 6 bases from V and 3 bases from J, leaving 15 bases between. The CDR3 loop is CASSPRGAGGANVLTF. CDR3 bases: TGTGCCAGCAGCCCCAGGGGAGCGGGTGGGGCCAACGTCCTGACTTTC.

The chain combines TRBV20-1 with TRBJ1-2; unclear D gene. Germline assignment: CDR1 DFQATT and CDR2 SNEGSKA (reference sequence). V was clipped by 6 bases and J by 6 bases, with 14 bases between them. This CDR3 has 12 amino acids. The CDR3 DNA sequence: TGCAGTGCCAGTGATGGGTATGATGGCTACACCTTC. This translates into CSASDGYDGYTF.

A remark on this clonotype: At one boundary the junction diverges from the germline segment, which might be a read error. The chain carries TRBV9 and TRBJ2-2; a weak D match, TRBD2 (5 bases). The CDR3 length is 12 residues. The germline CDR1 and CDR2 sequences are SGDLS and YYNGEE. CDR3 DNA sequence: TGTGCCAGCAAAGGGAACACCGGGGAGCTGTGTTTT. Its protein is CASKGNTGELCF.

This clonotype was seen a single time. The J gene is TRBJ2-2, the V gene TRBV9; a weak D match, TRBD2 (5 bases). Germline V gives CDR1 SGDLS, CDR2 YYNGEE. V lost 0 bases and J 6 bases, leaving 9 bases between the germline ends. The CDR3 sequence is 14 residues long. This CDR3 reads CASSVAVGAGELFF. CDR3 bases: TGTGCCAGCAGCGTAGCTGTCGGGGCCGGGGAGCTGTTTTTT. The entire variable domain, with the rest obtained from reference TRBV9 and TRBJ2-2, is as follows: DSGVTQTPKHLITATGQRVTLRCSPRSGDLSVYWYQQSLDQGLQFLIQYYNGEERAKGNILERFSAQQFPDLHSELNLSSLELGDSALYFCASSVAVGAGELFFGEGSRLTVL.

J is TRBJ2-7 and V is TRBV6-2 or TRBV6-3, with 11 bases matching TRBD2. Per germline, CDR1 MNHEY and CDR2 SVGEGT. This CDR3 comprises 15 residues. V shed 7 bases and J 0 bases; nucleotides not matched to a gene: 5. CDR3 nucleotides: TGTGCCAGCACTTTGACTAGCGGGGCCTCCTACGAGCAGTACTTC. This gives the protein CASTLTSGASYEQYF.

The sample holds a few counts of this clonotype. V is TRBV15 and J is TRBJ1-1; D ambiguous. Trimming stripped 7 bases from V and 5 bases from J, with 14 bases between. CDR3 length equals 13 residues. The germline V gene has CDR1 LNHNV and CDR2 YYDKDF (reference sequence). The CDR3 loop reads CATTSALGTEAFF. The CDR3 DNA reads as TGTGCCACCACCTCGGCACTTGGGACTGAAGCTTTCTTT.

Only a few counts were recorded for this clonotype. V is TRBV12-3 or TRBV12-4 and J is TRBJ1-1; D is unresolved. Trimming cost V 6 bases and J 8 bases, with 10 bases left between them. This CDR3 comprises 11 residues. The CDR3 DNA reads as TGTGCCAGCAGCCCGGGATTAGAAGCTTTCTTT. Encoded protein: CASSPGLEAFF.

This clonotype occurred a few times. The chain uses TRBV5-1 and TRBJ2-5, with D possibly matching TRBD1 (6 bases). The germline CDR1 and CDR2 sequences are SGHRS and YFSETQ. The CDR3 runs to 13 residues. Trimming stripped 7 bases from V and 7 bases from J, with 17 bases between. The CDR3 DNA follows: TGCGCCAGCGCTTGGGACACCGGACGGACCCAGTACTTC. This encodes CASAWDTGRTQYF.

This clonotype was seen only a few times. The chain employs TRBV6-5 and TRBJ2-7; D is unclear. This CDR3 is built from 13 residues. Trimming took off 4 bases at V and 3 bases at J, with 10 bases between the two ends. Germline CDR1 and CDR2: MNHEY and SVGAGI. CDR3 sequence: CASSSKGHYEQYF. The CDR3 region has the DNA TGTGCCAGCAGTTCAAAGGGTCACTACGAGCAGTACTTC.

This clonotype was seen only a few times. This chain uses TRBV4-1 with TRBJ2-1; D is undetermined. V lost 0 bases to trimming and J lost 9 bases, with 12 bases between them. CDR3 length: 14 residues. Germline CDR1 and CDR2: MGHRA and YSYEKL. The CDR3 DNA follows: TGCGCCAGCAGCCAAGAGCCGAAAGCGAGTGAGCAGTTCTTC. Translating gives CASSQEPKASEQFF.

The chain employs TRBV4-2 and TRBJ2-7, with D possibly being TRBD1 (6 bases). Germline CDR1 reads LGHNA; CDR2 reads YNFKEQ. The CDR3 has 15 residues. The V and J ends lost 3 bases and 4 bases respectively, with 16 bases between them. The CDR3 DNA follows: TGTGCCAGCAGCCACCGGGACAACGGGAAATACGAGCAGTACTTC. It codes for CASSHRDNGKYEQYF.

The chain links TRBV7-2 to TRBJ2-7; 12 bases line up with TRBD2. CDR1 SGHTA and CDR2 FQGNSA come from the germline V gene. V trimming: 6 bases; J trimming: 1 base; junction bases outside the gene matches: 10. The CDR3 is 17 residues long. For the CDR3, the DNA is TGTGCCAGCAGGATGTTCGGACTAGCGGGAACGTCCTACGAGCAGTACTTC. Translating it yields CASRMFGLAGTSYEQYF.

The chain employs TRBV5-5 and TRBJ1-6, with 10 bases identical to TRBD1. V gave up 3 bases and J gave up 7 bases; unmatched junction bases: 4. This CDR3 comprises 15 residues. Germline CDR1 and CDR2: SGHKS and YYEKEE (reference sequence). This CDR3 reads CASSWGDRGNSPLHF. The CDR3 coding sequence is TGTGCCAGCAGCTGGGGGGACAGGGGAAATTCACCCCTCCACTTT. The variable domain in full, completed from reference TRBV5-5 and TRBJ1-6, reads DAGVTQSPTHLIKTRGQQVTLRCSPISGHKSVSWYQQVLGQGPQFIFQYYEKEERGRGNFPDRFSARQFPNYSSELNVNALLLGDSALYLCASSWGDRGNSPLHFGNGTRLTVT.

V is TRBV18 and J is TRBJ2-7; 8 bases fit TRBD2. Germline CDR1 KGHSH, CDR2 LQKENI. Unmatched junction bases numbered 11, after V lost 4 bases and J lost 3 bases. CDR3 length equals 16 residues. The CDR3 spells CASSLTSGVGFYEQYF. CDR3 bases: TGTGCCAGCTCACTTACTAGCGGAGTGGGCTTCTACGAGCAGTACTTC.

This clonotype was recorded once. The chain carries TRBV5-5 and TRBJ2-7, with D possibly matching TRBD1 (6 bases). Germline CDR1 SGHKS, CDR2 YYEKEE (reference sequence). Trimming took 4 bases from V and 2 from J, leaving 22 bases between them. The CDR3 is made up of 17 amino acids. The CDR3 is CASSAFLGDNSAYEQYF. The CDR3 coding sequence is TGTGCCAGCAGCGCCTTTCTAGGGGACAATTCTGCCTACGAGCAGTACTTC.

This clonotype was seen a few times. This chain links TRBV6-5 with TRBJ2-3, with 9 bases identical to TRBD2. Germline CDR1 reads MNHEY; CDR2 reads SVGAGI. The CDR3 has 18 residues. V was pared by 2 bases and J by 3 bases, with 12 bases of the junction left unmatched. CDR3 amino acids: CASSYLPELAGRTDTQYF. DNA of the CDR3: TGTGCCAGCAGTTACCTCCCCGAGCTAGCGGGGCGGACAGATACGCAGTATTTT.

The chain has TRBV6-2 or TRBV6-3 and TRBJ2-7, with 7 bases aligning to TRBD1. The CDR3 covers 15 residues. Germline CDR1 is MNHEY and CDR2 is SVGEGT. V dropped 4 bases and J dropped 3; count of bases not matched to a gene: 9. The CDR3 protein is CASSLRTGSIYEQYF. The CDR3 coding sequence is TGTGCCAGCAGTTTGAGGACAGGATCTATCTACGAGCAGTACTTC.

This clonotype was counted a few times. The chain links TRBV5-5 to TRBJ2-5; possible D gene TRBD1, 6 bases. Trimming removed 6 bases at V and 1 base at J, with 10 bases between. The CDR3 has 13 amino acids. Germline-derived CDR1 and CDR2 are SGHKS and YYEKEE (reference sequence). CDR3 bases: TGTGCCAGCATCTCAGGGGTCCAAGAGACCCAGTACTTC. As protein: CASISGVQETQYF. Drawing the rest from reference TRBV5-5 and TRBJ2-5, the complete variable domain is DAGVTQSPTHLIKTRGQQVTLRCSPISGHKSVSWYQQVLGQGPQFIFQYYEKEERGRGNFPDRFSARQFPNYSSELNVNALLLGDSALYLCASISGVQETQYFGPGTRLLVL.

The chain carries TRBV9 and TRBJ1-3, with D maybe TRBD1 (5 bases). V dropped 3 bases and J dropped 4 bases, with 14 bases sitting between them. Germline V gene sequence: CDR1 SGDLS, CDR2 YYNGEE. The CDR3 sequence is 15 residues long. CDR3 region: CASSARQLPGNTIYF. CDR3 DNA: TGTGCCAGCAGCGCCCGACAGTTACCGGGAAACACCATATATTTT.

This chain connects TRBV3-1 to TRBJ2-5; D gene unclear. The V end was cut by 1 base, the J end by 4 bases, with 10 bases between. This CDR3 comprises 14 residues. Looked up from germline, CDR1 is LGHDT and CDR2 is YNNKEL (reference sequence). The CDR3 here is CASSQGVRGETQYF. In nucleotides, the CDR3 is TGTGCCAGCAGCCAAGGGGTAAGAGGAGAGACCCAGTACTTC.

V is TRBV29-1 and J is TRBJ2-1, with TRBD2 matching over 8 bases. CDR1 is SQVTM and CDR2 is ANQGSEA in the germline V gene. V was clipped by 4 bases and J by 4 bases; unmatched bases: 6. This CDR3 spans 14 amino acids. In DNA form, the CDR3 reads TGCAGCGTTGTGGAGCGGGAGATTTACAATGAGCAGTTCTTC. This sequence encodes CSVVEREIYNEQFF.

This clonotype was seen a few times. The chain is built from TRBV4-3 and TRBJ1-2; D might be TRBD1 (5 bases). V was trimmed by 0 bases and J by 4 bases, leaving 12 bases between them. The V gene's germline CDR1 is LGHNA and CDR2 YSLEER. The CDR3 extends over 15 amino acids. The CDR3 DNA is TGCGCCAGCAGCCAAGAGGGGGACGGAGGCTATGGCTACACCTTC. Its protein product is CASSQEGDGGYGYTF.